A selection of T cell receptor beta chains follows, all from one sample in a study of T cell repertoires in cytomegalovirus infection. TCRdb independently ran MiXCR on the reads; one entry per CDR3 protein. The table shows some 680,000 distinct CDR3 sequences, with 35% to 40% occurring only once. The material sequenced was PBMCs. The source of these receptors is a human donor in good health (CMV status not recorded). Some clones in this sample may be carry-over from other donors' samples. CDR3s include the opening cysteine and the closing phenylalanine or tryptophan. The D gene is left open where the match is weak. Size is omitted from some rows. Given values are once, few, many or a class for expanded clones.

j_call	v_call	d_call	clone_size	cdr3_aa	cdr3_nt
TRBJ1-1	TRBV28	TRBD1	few	CASSSSRTGQAFF	TGTGCCAGCAGTTCTAGCCGGACAGGACAAGCTTTCTTT
TRBJ2-7	TRBV24-1	TRBD2	-	CATSGKTSGSFYEQYF	TGTGCCACCAGTGGAAAGACTAGCGGGAGCTTCTACGAGCAGTACTTC
TRBJ1-1	TRBV7-8	-	-	CASSLNNGFSTEAFF	TGTGCCAGCAGCTTAAATAATGGCTTTAGCACTGAAGCTTTCTTT
TRBJ1-2	TRBV6-1	-	few	CASGSGRHYGYTF	TGTGCCAGCGGCTCGGGACGCCACTATGGCTACACCTTC
TRBJ1-5	TRBV19	-	few	CASSWWQGIDQPQHF	TGTGCCAGTAGTTGGTGGCAGGGGATCGATCAGCCCCAGCATTTT
TRBJ2-1	TRBV7-3	-	-	CASSLTISDTPLF	TGTGCCAGCAGCTTAACGATCTCCGACACCCCCCTCTTC
TRBJ1-2	TRBV20-1	-	-	CSAERSRDFTRGYTF	TGCAGTGCCGAACGCTCCAGGGACTTCACGCGGGGCTACACCTTC
TRBJ2-2	TRBV12-3/TRBV12-4	TRBD2	few	CASSLSLGRWNTGELFF	TGTGCCAGCAGTTTGAGTCTCGGGAGGTGGAACACCGGGGAGCTGTTTTTT
TRBJ1-6	TRBV28	-	-	CASNALNSPLHF	TGTGCCAGCAACGCGTTAAATTCACCCCTCCACTTT
TRBJ2-7	TRBV6-1	-	many	CASSSQANEQYF	TGTGCCAGCAGTTCCCAAGCGAACGAGCAGTACTTC
TRBJ2-1	TRBV28	TRBD1	-	CATQTGGVGNEQFF	TGTGCCACCCAGACAGGGGGAGTTGGGAATGAGCAGTTCTTC
TRBJ1-1	TRBV11-2	-	-	CASSLAYSERNTEAFF	TGTGCCAGCAGCTTAGCGTATAGCGAACGGAACACTGAAGCTTTCTTT
TRBJ2-1	TRBV7-9	TRBD2	-	CASSLASSGHSPEQFF	TGTGCCAGCAGCTTAGCGTCTAGCGGACATTCTCCTGAGCAGTTCTTC
TRBJ2-1	TRBV7-2	TRBD2	many	CASSLGLGGNEQFF	TGTGCCAGCAGCTTGGGACTAGGAGGGAATGAGCAGTTCTTC
TRBJ2-5	TRBV6-8	-	-	CASSYSAETQYF	TGTGCCAGCAGTTACTCTGCGGAGACCCAGTACTTC
TRBJ2-5	TRBV12-5	-	-	CASGLTGVAETQYF	TGTGCTAGTGGTTTGACGGGCGTCGCGGAGACCCAGTACTTC
TRBJ1-6	TRBV2	TRBD1	few	CARSGGKNSPLHF	TGTGCGCGGTCAGGGGGTAAAAATTCACCCCTCCACTTT
TRBJ2-4	TRBV20-1	TRBD2	few	CSGLAELAKNIQYF	TGCAGTGGGCTAGCGGAACTAGCCAAAAACATTCAGTACTTC
TRBJ2-7	TRBV20-1	-	-	CSARDVGFSTTEQYF	TGCAGTGCTAGGGATGTAGGGTTTTCCACCACCGAGCAGTACTTC
TRBJ2-1	TRBV6-8	TRBD2	-	CASSYQVGGAGEQFF	TGTGCCAGCAGTTACCAGGTCGGGGGGGCTGGTGAGCAGTTCTTC
TRBJ1-3	TRBV11-2	TRBD1	many	CASSLVPWDRRSSGNTIYF	TGTGCCAGCAGCTTAGTTCCCTGGGACAGACGATCCTCTGGAAACACCATATATTTT
TRBJ2-5	TRBV7-3	-	-	CASSSGGGLGETQYF	TGTGCCAGCAGCTCAGGAGGGGGCCTCGGAGAGACCCAGTACTTC
TRBJ1-3	TRBV7-3	-	many	CASSLGPHSSGNTIYF	TGTGCCAGCAGCTTAGGCCCGCACAGCTCTGGAAACACCATATATTTT